What follows are 23 T cell receptor beta chains derived from one specimen sequenced in a study of siplizumab effects on memory and regulatory T cells. Data came from immunoSEQ multiplex PCR; TCRdb stores just in-frame clones and leaves some out. In the table there are 90,000 to 130,000 clones, roughly 92% of which are singletons. Material: CD4+ T cells sorted from blood. The receptor source for this set is a human donor in good health.

V usage is TRBV19 and J usage is TRBJ1-1; the D is unclear. CDR3 length: 15 amino acids. From germline, CDR1 is LNHDA and CDR2 SQIVND (reference sequence). V was trimmed by 6 bases and J by 1 base, leaving 15 bases between them. The CDR3 sequence is CASRASRARNTEAFF. CDR3 coding DNA: TGTGCCAGTAGGGCCTCGAGGGCGAGGAACACTGAAGCTTTCTTT.

The chain recombines TRBV18 with TRBJ2-1; 13 bases line up with TRBD2. The CDR3 runs 15 residues. The V and J ends lost 6 bases and 9 bases, in that order; junction bases with no gene match: 8. Looked up from germline, CDR1 is KGHSH and CDR2 is LQKENI. As DNA, the CDR3 is TGTGCCAGCTCCCGGACTAGCGGGGGCCAAGGTGAGCAGTTCTTC. Encoded protein: CASSRTSGGQGEQFF.

The rearrangement joins TRBV6-5 to TRBJ2-7; D might be TRBD1 (6 bases). Germline CDR1 MNHEY, CDR2 SVGAGI. This CDR3 contains 14 residues. V shed 5 bases and J shed 3 bases, with 14 bases lying between them. CDR3 sequence: CASSRTVLSYEQYF. The CDR3 DNA reads as TGTGCCAGCAGTCGGACAGTTTTGAGCTACGAGCAGTACTTC.

The V call is TRBV18, the J call TRBJ2-2, with 9 bases identical to TRBD1. The CDR3 runs 17 residues. Germline CDR1 reads KGHSH; CDR2 reads LQKENI. J gave up 0 bases and V 3 bases, and 5 bases lay outside the gene matches. The chain's CDR3 is CASSPPGQGTNTGELFF. The CDR3 DNA sequence: TGTGCCAGCTCACCGCCGGGACAGGGAACGAACACCGGGGAGCTGTTTTTT.

This chain connects TRBV5-1 to TRBJ2-2; D might be TRBD1 (5 bases). V was pared by 4 bases and J by 0 bases, with 7 bases between. From germline, CDR1 is SGHRS and CDR2 YFSETQ. The CDR3 has 14 residues. The CDR3 nucleotides are TGCGCCAGCAGCGAGACAGCGAACACCGGGGAGCTGTTTTTT. Protein product: CASSETANTGELFF.

The chain couples TRBV11-3 to TRBJ2-1, with TRBD2 identical over 7 bases. In germline, CDR1 is SGHNT, CDR2 YENEEA. Trimming removed 1 base from V and 5 bases from J; junction bases left unmatched: 5. This CDR3 is built from 15 residues. The CDR3: CASSLGTSDNNEQFF. CDR3 nucleotide sequence: TGTGCCAGCAGCTTAGGTACTAGCGATAACAATGAGCAGTTCTTC.

V gene TRBV5-1 combines with J gene TRBJ2-3; 8 positions match TRBD2. CDR1 SGHRS and CDR2 YFSETQ come from the germline V gene. The CDR3 contains 15 residues. After removal of 1 base from V and 1 base from J, the junction contained 2 bases not matched to a gene. The CDR3 DNA reads as TGCGCCAGCAGCTTGCTGACTAGCGGCACAGATACGCAGTATTTT. It translates to CASSLLTSGTDTQYF.

The chain couples TRBV7-2 to TRBJ1-2; D possibly corresponds to TRBD1 (6 bases). Germline CDR1 is SGHTA and CDR2 is FQGNSA. Trimming took off 1 base at V and 13 bases at J, with 16 bases between the two ends. The length of the CDR3 is 13 residues. The CDR3 loop is CASSLGPQGWCTF. DNA for the CDR3: TGTGCCAGCAGCTTAGGCCCCCAGGGGTGGTGCACCTTC.

The gene calls are TRBV10-1 and TRBJ1-5; a possible D gene is TRBD1 (5 bases). The V end lost 3 bases, the J end lost 5 bases, and 14 bases lay between the germline ends. Germline CDR1 WNHNN, CDR2 SYGVQD (reference sequence). The CDR3 loop spans 15 amino acids. The CDR3 protein is CASSEQDGTHQPQHF. The CDR3 coding sequence is TGCGCCAGCAGTGAACAGGACGGAACTCATCAGCCCCAGCATTTT.

The chain uses TRBV6-1 and TRBJ2-3, with 8 bases identical to TRBD1. The CDR3 spans 17 residues. In germline, CDR1 is MNHNS, CDR2 SASEGT. V shed 3 bases, J shed 8 bases, and the junction held 16 bases outside the gene matches. CDR3 in DNA: TGTGCCAGCAGTGAGAGTATTCAGGGGGCCAGGGCAACTACGCAGTATTTT. This sequence encodes CASSESIQGARATTQYF.

Only one count was recorded for this clone. This chain joins TRBV18 and TRBJ2-7, with D possibly matching TRBD1 (6 bases). The V gene lost 2 bases and the J gene lost 5 bases, with 13 bases spanning the gap. The CDR3 is 14 amino acids. Germline values: CDR1 KGHSH, CDR2 LQKENI. The CDR3: CASSPGQGTNEQYF. The CDR3 bases are TGTGCCAGCTCACCAGGCCAGGGGACCAACGAGCAGTACTTC.

The J gene is TRBJ1-2, the V gene TRBV4-1, with a possible D match to TRBD1 (6 bases). V gave up 5 bases and J gave up 5 bases, with 15 bases separating them. Germline CDR1 and CDR2: MGHRA and YSYEKL. The CDR3 runs 14 residues. As DNA, the CDR3 is TGCGCCAGCAGCGAGAGAGAGGGGGGTTATGGCTACACCTTC. It yields the protein CASSEREGGYGYTF.

The V call is TRBV6-5, the J call TRBJ1-1, with D maybe TRBD1 (5 bases). The CDR3 has 14 residues. Trimming took off 7 bases at V and 2 bases at J, with 14 bases between the two ends. Germline-derived CDR1 and CDR2 are MNHEY and SVGAGI. CDR3 nucleotide sequence: TGTGCCAGCACCCCTTTCGGGGGAAACACTGAAGCTTTCTTT. Translating it yields CASTPFGGNTEAFF.

This sequence joins TRBV6-1 and TRBJ2-1; 7 bases align to TRBD1. The CDR3 runs to 12 residues. Looked up from germline, CDR1 is MNHNS and CDR2 is SASEGT. With V trimmed by 4 bases and J by 12 bases, 6 bases remained unmatched. CDR3 coding DNA: TGTGCCAGCAGTGCAACAGGGGCTGGGCAGTTCTTC. It encodes CASSATGAGQFF.

The chain carries TRBV19 and TRBJ1-3, with D tentatively TRBD1 (6 bases). Germline CDR1 LNHDA, CDR2 SQIVND (reference sequence). Trimming left V 5 bases short and J 1 base short, with 12 bases between. The CDR3 totals 15 residues. The CDR3 sequence is CASSAGDFSGNTIYF. CDR3 DNA: TGTGCCAGTAGTGCAGGGGACTTTTCTGGAAACACCATATATTTT.

This chain links TRBV2 with TRBJ1-1; TRBD1 might be the D (5 bases). Germline values: CDR1 SNHLY, CDR2 FYNNEI. The CDR3 is made up of 12 amino acids. Trimming removed 3 bases at V and 6 bases at J, with 8 bases between. The CDR3 loop is CASSDQTAEAFF. The CDR3 DNA sequence: TGTGCCAGCAGTGACCAGACAGCTGAAGCTTTCTTT.

CDR3: CASSVLAVRDTQYF. The CDR3 DNA reads as TGTGCCAGCAGTGTACTAGCGGTCCGAGATACGCAGTATTTT. The genes are TRBV6-5 and TRBJ2-3; TRBD2 matches 8 bases. The CDR3 has 14 residues. J was trimmed by 5 bases and V by 5 bases; bases with no gene match: 6. Germline V gives CDR1 MNHEY, CDR2 SVGAGI.

This clone was detected a few times. This chain uses TRBV6-1 with TRBJ1-1, with unresolved D. This CDR3 is built from 13 residues. V was shortened by 6 bases and J by 1 base, with 9 bases between the two germline ends. Germline V gene lookup returns CDR1 MNHNS and CDR2 SASEGT. The CDR3 protein is CASRREGNTEAFF. In DNA, the CDR3 is TGTGCCAGCAGGAGGGAGGGGAACACTGAAGCTTTCTTT.

The chain employs TRBV5-1 and TRBJ1-5; TRBD1 agrees at 8 bases. The germline V gene has CDR1 SGHRS and CDR2 YFSETQ. CDR3 length: 14 amino acids. Trimming cost V 4 bases and J 2 bases; bases outside gene matches: 2. The CDR3 reads CASSPTGGNQPQHF. The CDR3 DNA reads TGCGCCAGCAGCCCGACAGGGGGCAATCAGCCCCAGCATTTT.

The V gene is TRBV30, the J gene TRBJ2-3; weak D call: TRBD1 (5 bases). CDR3 length equals 15 residues. The germline gives CDR1 GTSNPN, CDR2 SVGIG (reference sequence). Trimming shortened V by 2 bases and J by 6 bases, and 18 bases separated the two germline ends. CDR3 residues: CAWSRNPTGADTQYF. The CDR3 DNA sequence: TGTGCCTGGAGTCGAAATCCTACAGGTGCCGATACGCAGTATTTT.

The V gene is TRBV19, the J gene TRBJ2-7, with D perhaps TRBD1 or TRBD2 (6 bases each). The V gene's germline CDR1 is LNHDA and CDR2 SQIVND (reference sequence). The CDR3 is 13 amino acids. V was trimmed by 3 bases and J by 9 bases, leaving 15 bases between them. CDR3 nucleotides: TGTGCCAGTAGTATCTCGGGGGCGCACGGGCAGTACTTC. It translates to CASSISGAHGQYF.

This clone was observed at least ten times. V usage is TRBV7-9 and J usage is TRBJ1-2, with 10 bases lining up with TRBD1. The CDR3 is made up of 17 amino acids. Trimming took 4 bases from V and 8 from J; bases not matched to a gene: 16. Germline V gene sequence: CDR1 SEHNR, CDR2 FQNEAQ (reference sequence). The CDR3 DNA reads TGTGCCAGCAGCTCATTTAGGACAGGGGGTCCCTTGGGAGGCTACACCTTC. Residues: CASSSFRTGGPLGGYTF.

The chain uses TRBV5-1 and TRBJ2-1; D is uncertain. Trimming pared 1 base from V and 6 bases from J, leaving 11 bases between. This CDR3 is built from 14 residues. Germline lookup yields CDR1 SGHRS and CDR2 YFSETQ. CDR3 DNA: TGCGCCAGCAGCTTGATTCCAGGACCCAATGAGCAGTTCTTC. As protein: CASSLIPGPNEQFF.